A single sample gave rise to the 25 T cell receptor beta chains below, sequenced in a study of OX40 agonist ivuxolimab in advanced cancers. Generated by immunoSEQ multiplex PCR, the TCRdb table keeps only in-frame clones and is missing some. The sample holds tens of thousands of clones, 89% seen once. Material: CD4+ or CD8+ T cells sorted from blood, obtained in a trial of the OX40 agonist ivuxolimab. The receptor set was obtained from an adult with an advanced solid tumor such as melanoma, head and neck, liver or kidney cancer.

A single count supports this clone. The rearrangement links TRBV5-5 to TRBJ2-5; D is uncertain. This CDR3 spans 11 amino acids. Germline-derived CDR1 and CDR2 are SGHKS and YYEKEE (reference sequence). V was cut by 6 bases and J by 4 bases, with 7 bases left in between. CDR3 amino acids: CASTLRETQYF. The DNA for the CDR3 is TGTGCCAGCACCCTTAGAGAGACCCAGTACTTC.

The V and J genes are TRBV7-3 and TRBJ1-1; D possibly corresponds to TRBD1 (5 bases). Germline CDR1 SGHTA, CDR2 FQGTGA. The CDR3 has 14 amino acids. V was clipped by 7 bases and J by 1 base, with 13 bases between them. CDR3 protein: CASTLGGANTEAFF. DNA of the CDR3: TGTGCCAGCACCCTGGGAGGGGCGAACACTGAAGCTTTCTTT.

The chain uses TRBV5-8 and TRBJ1-5; no firm D call. V was clipped by 0 bases and J by 9 bases, with 16 bases between them. The CDR3 contains 15 residues. The germline gives CDR1 SGHTS, CDR2 YDEGEE. Here the CDR3 reads CASSLAGGEKTPQHF. DNA of the CDR3: TGTGCCAGCAGCTTGGCCGGCGGAGAAAAGACGCCCCAGCATTTT.

The chain carries TRBV19 and TRBJ1-5, with TRBD1 as a possible D gene (5 bases). The CDR3 runs to 15 residues. The V gene's germline CDR1 is LNHDA and CDR2 SQIVND (reference sequence). Between the trimmed V and J ends, which lost 1 base and 7 bases, there was a span of 14 bases. In DNA, the CDR3 is TGTGCCAGTAGTATAGGTGGAGGGGCTCGACAGCCCCAGCATTTT. This encodes CASSIGGGARQPQHF.

This clone was observed once. V and J are TRBV27 and TRBJ1-5; D gene unclear. The CDR3 runs 15 residues. CDR1 and CDR2 from the germline V gene are MNHEY and SMNVEV (reference sequence). The V gene lost 5 bases and the J gene lost 4 bases, with 15 bases spanning the gap. The CDR3 protein is CASSREGRSNQPQHF. CDR3 bases: TGTGCCAGCAGTCGAGAGGGAAGGTCAAATCAGCCCCAGCATTTT.

V gene TRBV7-2 combines with J gene TRBJ2-2, with a tentative D call TRBD2 (5 bases). CDR1 is SGHTA, CDR2 FQGNSA, per germline. The germline V and J ends were trimmed by 1 base and 4 bases, with 7 bases remaining between them. The CDR3 has 14 amino acids. For the CDR3, the DNA is TGTGCCAGCAGCTTAGTAGCGACCACCGGGGAGCTGTTTTTT. Its protein is CASSLVATTGELFF.

The chain is built from TRBV2 and TRBJ2-7; tentative D call: TRBD2 (6 bases). Germline lookup yields CDR1 SNHLY and CDR2 FYNNEI. The CDR3 runs to 14 residues. V dropped 3 bases and J dropped 0 bases, with 9 bases sitting between them. Here the CDR3 reads CASSEEGFSYEQYF. The CDR3 region has the DNA TGTGCCAGCAGTGAGGAGGGTTTCTCCTACGAGCAGTACTTC.

The gene calls are TRBV5-6 and TRBJ2-1; D possibly corresponds to TRBD2 (5 bases). V was clipped by 2 bases and J by 5 bases, with 14 bases between them. The CDR3 extends over 15 amino acids. The germline V gene has CDR1 SGHDT and CDR2 YYEEEE. The CDR3 DNA reads TGTGCCAGCAGCTTATTTGCATACGGGGACAATGAGCAGTTCTTC. This gives the protein CASSLFAYGDNEQFF.

The rearrangement uses TRBV29-1 and TRBJ2-7; D is perhaps TRBD2 (6 bases). The CDR3 totals 13 residues. The germline V gene encodes CDR1 SQVTM and CDR2 ANQGSEA. V gave up 3 bases and J gave up 4 bases, with 13 bases separating them. The CDR3 sequence: CSVDKGSGYEQYF. Written as DNA, the CDR3 is TGCAGCGTTGATAAAGGCAGCGGGTACGAGCAGTACTTC.

The chain carries TRBV25-1 and TRBJ2-5; D unresolved. From germline, CDR1 is MGHDK and CDR2 SYGVNS. CDR3 size: 14 residues. Between the trimmed V and J ends, which lost 3 bases and 3 bases, there was a span of 11 bases. The CDR3 sequence: CASSDGFVEETQYF. CDR3 sequence (DNA): TGTGCCAGCAGTGACGGCTTCGTCGAAGAGACCCAGTACTTC.

The V and J genes are TRBV6-5 and TRBJ1-1, with D hard to call. Germline V gene lookup returns CDR1 MNHEY and CDR2 SVGAGI. The CDR3 is 13 residues long. V lost 7 bases, J lost 0 bases, and 9 bases lay in between. CDR3 sequence: CASKRSVNTEAFF. The DNA of the CDR3 is TGTGCCAGCAAACGAAGTGTGAACACTGAAGCTTTCTTT.

CDR3 amino acids: CASSITSGTYADTQYF. CDR3 coding DNA: TGTGCCAGTAGTATAACGTCAGGGACATACGCAGATACGCAGTATTTT. This chain connects TRBV19 to TRBJ2-3, with a tentative D call TRBD1 (6 bases). V was trimmed by 2 bases and J by 4 bases, leaving 16 bases between them. The CDR3 is 16 amino acids. Germline V gene data show CDR1 as LNHDA and CDR2 as SQIVND (reference sequence).

The rearrangement uses TRBV11-3 and TRBJ2-1; D remains unclear. Germline V CDR1 and CDR2: SGHNT, YENEEA. The CDR3 is 13 amino acids. Trimming removed 1 base at V and 7 bases at J, with 8 bases between. The CDR3 is CASSLGASNEQFF. CDR3 nucleotides: TGTGCCAGCAGCTTAGGGGCCTCTAATGAGCAGTTCTTC.

Only a few counts were recorded for this clone. The chain combines TRBV9 with TRBJ2-2; D gene unclear. Germline values: CDR1 SGDLS, CDR2 YYNGEE. CDR3 length: 14 residues. Trimming took off 2 bases at V and 0 bases at J, with 5 bases between the two ends. The CDR3 region is CASSVATNTGELFF. DNA for the CDR3: TGTGCCAGCAGCGTTGCAACGAACACCGGGGAGCTGTTTTTT.

This CDR3 reads CASSSSSPGHNEQFF. CDR3 DNA: TGTGCCAGCAGTTCCTCCTCCCCAGGCCACAATGAGCAGTTCTTC. V is TRBV6-5 and J is TRBJ2-1; D call uncertain. The CDR3 extends over 15 amino acids. Trimming shortened V by 4 bases and J by 5 bases, and 15 bases separated the two germline ends. Germline CDR1 and CDR2: MNHEY and SVGAGI.

The chain joins TRBV19 to TRBJ2-4; no definite D call. CDR1 and CDR2 from the germline V gene are LNHDA and SQIVND (reference sequence). V was trimmed by 10 bases and J by 6 bases, leaving 16 bases between them. The CDR3 contains 13 residues. In nucleotides, the CDR3 is TGTGCCACGGCTTACAGCCGAGGAAACATTCAGTACTTC. This sequence encodes CATAYSRGNIQYF.

This clone was seen more than once but under ten times. This chain connects TRBV4-2 to TRBJ2-7; possible D gene TRBD2, 6 bases. The CDR3 extends over 13 amino acids. With 1 base removed from V and 6 bases from J, the gap between germline ends came to 10 bases. CDR1 and CDR2 (germline): LGHNA, YNFKEQ. CDR3 sequence: CASSQVGRGEQYF. DNA of the CDR3: TGTGCCAGCAGCCAAGTCGGGAGAGGCGAGCAGTACTTC.

The chain joins TRBV4-3 to TRBJ1-1, with 8 bases matching TRBD1. J lost 8 bases, V lost 0 bases, and 11 bases had no gene match. The V gene's germline CDR1 is LGHNA and CDR2 YSLEER. CDR3 size: 16 residues. The CDR3 DNA follows: TGCGCCAGCAGCCAAGATCGAGGACAGGGTCGAACAGAAGCTTTCTTT. Residues: CASSQDRGQGRTEAFF.

This chain connects TRBV30 to TRBJ1-4; no clear D gene. Trimming removed 4 bases at V and 4 bases at J, with 7 bases between. This CDR3 comprises 12 residues. Germline V lookup: CDR1 GTSNPN, CDR2 SVGIG (reference sequence). CDR3 nucleotide sequence: TGTGCCTGGATGGCCTTTAATGAAAAACTGTTTTTT. Translated: CAWMAFNEKLFF.

The chain joins TRBV30 to TRBJ2-7; D is perhaps TRBD1 (5 bases). Trimming shortened V by 8 bases and J by 4 bases, and 15 bases separated the two germline ends. Germline V gene data show CDR1 as GTSNPN and CDR2 as SVGIG (reference sequence). The CDR3 totals 12 residues. CDR3 bases: TGTGCCCTGGACCAGGGTCGATACGAGCAGTACTTC. Translated, it gives CALDQGRYEQYF.

The chain links TRBV19 to TRBJ1-2; 7 bases line up with TRBD1. Germline values: CDR1 LNHDA, CDR2 SQIVND (reference sequence). V trimming: 8 bases; J trimming: 4 bases; junction bases outside the gene matches: 10. The CDR3 is 14 amino acids. CDR3 nucleotides: TGTGCCAGTCGAAATGACAGGGTTGGCTATGGCTACACCTTC. Translated: CASRNDRVGYGYTF.

This clone was seen only once. CDR3 sequence (DNA): TGTGCCAGCAGCAATTTTAGGACAGGGGATGCGGAGACCCAGTACTTC. Translation gives CASSNFRTGDAETQYF. V gene TRBV21-1 combines with J gene TRBJ2-5; TRBD1, the table's D call, was not compared with the DNA. TRBV21-1 is tagged as a pseudogene. The CDR3 length is 16 residues.

The V gene is TRBV5-4, the J gene TRBJ2-5; TRBD1 matches 8 bases. Losses at the gene ends were 4 bases for V and 5 bases for J; bases not matched to a gene: 10. Germline V lookup: CDR1 SGHNT, CDR2 YYREEE (reference sequence). This CDR3 is 15 amino acids long. CDR3 residues: CASSHGQGRGETQYF. The CDR3 coding sequence is TGTGCCAGCAGCCACGGACAGGGTCGCGGGGAGACCCAGTACTTC. Variable domain in full (rest from reference TRBV5-4 and TRBJ2-5): ETGVTQSPTHLIKTRGQQVTLRCSSQSGHNTVSWYQQALGQGPQFIFQYYREEENGRGNFPPRFSGLQFPNYSSELNVNALELDDSALYLCASSHGQGRGETQYFGPGTRLLVL.

The chain employs TRBV7-3 and TRBJ2-2, with 12 bases matching TRBD2. V dropped 5 bases and J dropped 2; count of bases not matched to a gene: 6. CDR3 length: 17 amino acids. The germline CDR1 and CDR2 sequences are SGHTA and FQGTGA. This chain's CDR3 is CASSPRTSGINTGELFF. The DNA of the CDR3 is TGTGCCAGCAGCCCCCGGACTAGCGGGATTAACACCGGGGAGCTGTTTTTT.

The chain joins TRBV19 to TRBJ2-7, with a weak D call TRBD1 (6 bases). V was cut by 6 bases and J by 0 bases, with 12 bases left in between. The CDR3 runs to 14 residues. CDR1 and CDR2 from the germline V gene are LNHDA and SQIVND (reference sequence). CDR3 residues: CASRQGTYSYEQYF. In DNA form, the CDR3 reads TGTGCCAGTAGACAGGGAACATACTCCTACGAGCAGTACTTC.